One sample yielded the 9 T cell receptor beta chains listed below, sequenced in a study of vaccination effects on CD4 cells after COVID-19. Antigens for these TCRs are unknown. CD4+ T cells specific for antigen were expanded with viral peptide pools by the ViraFEST assay before sequencing. When nine to ten days of culture had elapsed, CD4+ T cells were isolated. Two-dose vaccination with either BNT162b2 or mRNA-1273 was given to the participants. Sequencing was performed with immunoSEQ multiplex PCR; in TCRdb, only in-frame clones are kept and a portion is missing. The sample lists under 80,000 clones, under 80% occurring once. The sample in question was CD4+ T cells from PBMCs cultured with HCoV-OC43 spike peptides, obtained after COVID-19 vaccination. As to subset: HCoV-OC43 spike overlapping peptide pool stimulation. The receptors derive from a human donor who received a COVID-19 vaccine.

The chain carries TRBV7-8 and TRBJ1-2, with a tentative D call TRBD1 (6 bases). Trimming removed 1 base at V and 2 bases at J, with 8 bases between. CDR1 is SGHVS and CDR2 is FQNEAQ in the germline V gene. The CDR3 sequence is 14 residues long. Written as DNA, the CDR3 is TGTGCCAGCAGCTTAGACAGGGAAAACTATGGCTACACCTTC. Protein: CASSLDRENYGYTF.

The chain joins TRBV2 to TRBJ1-6; unclear D gene. Between the trimmed V and J ends, which lost 8 bases and 0 bases, there was a span of 11 bases. This CDR3 has 15 residues. Looked up from germline, CDR1 is SNHLY and CDR2 is FYNNEI. CDR3 loop: CASVEGSSYNSPLHF. The CDR3 DNA is TGTGCCAGCGTAGAAGGGAGCTCCTATAATTCACCCCTCCACTTT.

This chain links TRBV19 with TRBJ1-4, with D possibly matching TRBD1 (5 bases). The length of the CDR3 is 15 residues. Trimming shortened V by 6 bases and J by 8 bases, and 19 bases separated the two germline ends. The germline gives CDR1 LNHDA, CDR2 SQIVND (reference sequence). In nucleotides, the CDR3 is TGTGCCAGTAGCGTGACAGCGGACGTAAAGGAAAAACTGTTTTTT. Translated, it gives CASSVTADVKEKLFF.

The chain combines TRBV19 with TRBJ1-1, with TRBD1 as a possible D gene (5 bases). Germline loops: CDR1 LNHDA, CDR2 SQIVND (reference sequence). The ends were cut back, 5 bases at V and 0 bases at J, with 13 bases in the middle. CDR3 length: 15 amino acids. CDR3 protein: CASSPWGGLNTEAFF. The CDR3, as DNA: TGTGCCAGTAGTCCCTGGGGGGGATTGAACACTGAAGCTTTCTTT.

V is TRBV5-6 and J is TRBJ1-3; the D gene is possibly TRBD1 (5 bases). This CDR3 contains 16 residues. Germline CDR1 SGHDT, CDR2 YYEEEE. Deletions cut 5 bases from V and 0 bases from J, with 15 bases between. CDR3 sequence reads: CASRVYGGGSGNTIYF. The CDR3 DNA follows: TGTGCCAGCAGAGTCTACGGGGGGGGCTCTGGAAACACCATATATTTT. The entire variable domain, with the rest obtained from reference TRBV5-6 and TRBJ1-3, is as follows: DAGVTQSPTHLIKTRGQQVTLRCSPKSGHDTVSWYQQALGQGPQFIFQYYEEEERQRGNFPDRFSGHQFPNYSSELNVNALLLGDSALYLCASRVYGGGSGNTIYFGEGSWLTVV.

This chain joins TRBV24-1 and TRBJ1-2; 9 nucleotides line up with TRBD1. Germline CDR1 KGHDR, CDR2 SFDVKD. Trimming cost V 4 bases and J 2 bases; bases outside gene matches: 10. This CDR3 contains 17 residues. In nucleotides, the CDR3 is TGTGCCACCAGTGACCGGGGACAGGGAACAGGGAACTATGGCTACACCTTC. Translating gives CATSDRGQGTGNYGYTF.

The chain recombines TRBV7-2 with TRBJ1-1; no definite D call. The V gene's germline CDR1 is SGHTA and CDR2 FQGNSA. The CDR3 sequence is 14 residues long. With 6 bases removed from V and 2 bases from J, the gap between germline ends came to 13 bases. Here the CDR3 reads CASSYRGGNTEAFF. Here the CDR3 DNA reads TGTGCCAGCAGTTATCGGGGTGGAAACACTGAAGCTTTCTTT.

V usage is TRBV6-2 or TRBV6-3 and J usage is TRBJ2-1, with D perhaps matching TRBD2 (6 bases). Trimming removed 0 bases at V and 6 bases at J, with 12 bases between. This CDR3 comprises 15 residues. Germline V gene data show CDR1 as MNHEY and CDR2 as SVGEGT. CDR3 bases: TGTGCCAGCAGTTACTCGTCGGGACTCTTCAATGAGCAGTTCTTC. It codes for CASSYSSGLFNEQFF.

The CDR3 is CASSSTGGDYGYTF. CDR3 DNA: TGCGCCAGCAGCTCGACAGGGGGGGACTATGGCTACACCTTC. V gene TRBV5-1 combines with J gene TRBJ1-2, with 9 positions matching TRBD1. This CDR3 contains 14 residues. Germline V lookup: CDR1 SGHRS, CDR2 YFSETQ. V lost 3 bases and J lost 3; bases outside the gene matches: 3.